This TCR beta chain was sequenced in a study of cytomegalovirus exposure and HLA in healthy donors. Primers included in the PCR were 60 Vbeta and 13 Jbeta primers. This table comes from immunoSEQ multiplex PCR, and its TCRdb copy is limited to in-frame clones, with some not included. The table shows roughly 130,000 clones, with 70% to 80% occurring only once. Looked up from germline, CDR1 is SEHNR and CDR2 is FQNEAQ (reference sequence). The CDR3 is 17 residues long. Comment on this clone: An end of the junction does not agree with germline; a read error may underlie this.

The rearrangement uses TRBV7-9 and TRBJ1-5, with D uncertain. The sample taken for sequencing was PBMCs. This receptor was obtained from a human donor in good health. CDR3 in amino acids: CSSSFFALGLSNQPQHF. The CDR3 DNA reads TGTTCCAGCAGCTTTTTTGCCCTAGGCCTCAGCAATCAGCCCCAGCATTTT.